The 10 T cell receptor beta chains listed next were all sequenced from one sample in a study of cytomegalovirus exposure and HLA in healthy donors. Vbeta (60) and Jbeta (13) primers were used in the PCR. Sequencing used immunoSEQ multiplex PCR; TCRdb keeps in-frame clones, though not all of them. The sample lists 170,000 or so clones, around four fifths seen once, with 1.2% to 1.5% in the top ten. The source material was PBMCs. These receptors came from a woman aged 25 to 39 in good health and CMV-seropositive.

This chain's CDR3 is CASSYLSGYNEQFF. As DNA, the CDR3 is TGCGCCAGCAGCTACCTCTCGGGGTACAATGAGCAGTTCTTC. The chain carries TRBV5-1 and TRBJ2-1; D may be TRBD2 (5 bases). CDR3 length equals 14 residues. Germline V gene data show CDR1 as SGHRS and CDR2 as YFSETQ. V dropped 3 bases and J dropped 4 bases, with 11 bases sitting between them.

This sequence joins TRBV19 and TRBJ1-5, with 7 bases lining up with TRBD1. This CDR3 comprises 15 residues. The ends lost 6 bases at V and 6 bases at J; junction bases unmatched: 11. Germline V gene data show CDR1 as LNHDA and CDR2 as SQIVND (reference sequence). DNA for the CDR3: TGTGCCAGTAGAAATGACCGGGACAGAATTCAGCCCCAGCATTTT. Translating it yields CASRNDRDRIQPQHF.

The chain couples TRBV4-3 to TRBJ2-6; 7 bases agree with TRBD1. In germline, CDR1 is LGHNA, CDR2 YSLEER. The CDR3 has 17 amino acids. Trimming at V came to 5 bases and at J to 0 bases, leaving 7 bases not matched to a gene. CDR3 DNA: TGCGCCAGCAGCTCCACAGGGGTCGGCTCTGGGGCCAACGTCCTGACTTTC. It translates to CASSSTGVGSGANVLTF.

Here the CDR3 DNA reads TGTGCCAGCAGCTCCGGACAGGGGGCAGGGAGCAATCAGCCCCAGCATTTT. Translated, it gives CASSSGQGAGSNQPQHF. The chain employs TRBV13 and TRBJ1-5; 11 bases align to TRBD1. CDR1 and CDR2 (germline): PRHDT, FYEKMQ (reference sequence). The CDR3 is 17 residues long. V was clipped by 4 bases and J by 1 base; unmatched bases: 6.

The chain uses TRBV28 and TRBJ2-1, with D maybe TRBD2 (6 bases). V lost 3 bases to trimming and J lost 9 bases, with 21 bases between them. Germline V gene data show CDR1 as MDHEN and CDR2 as SYDVKM. The CDR3 has 16 residues. The DNA for the CDR3 is TGTGCCAGCAGTTTGAGAGACCCGGGGGAGATTAGTGAGCAGTTCTTC. The encoded protein is CASSLRDPGEISEQFF. Complete variable domain (other parts from reference TRBV28 and TRBJ2-1): DVKVTQSSRYLVKRTGEKVFLECVQDMDHENMFWYRQDPGLGLRLIYFSYDVKMKEKGDIPEGYSVSREKKERFSLILESASTNQTSMYLCASSLRDPGEISEQFFGPGTRLTVL.

The rearrangement joins TRBV11-3 to TRBJ2-1, with 10 bases identical to TRBD2. The CDR3 runs to 17 residues. The germline gives CDR1 SGHNT, CDR2 YENEEA. V was pared by 1 base and J by 9 bases, with 12 bases of the junction left unmatched. CDR3 amino acids: CASSLGSLAGEAGEQFF. The CDR3 DNA follows: TGTGCCAGCAGCTTAGGTAGCCTAGCGGGAGAAGCCGGTGAGCAGTTCTTC.

The chain couples TRBV5-5 to TRBJ2-7; possible D gene TRBD2, 5 bases. Germline CDR1 SGHKS, CDR2 YYEKEE (reference sequence). V lost 7 bases, J lost 4 bases, and 15 bases lay in between. The CDR3 is 13 amino acids. Written as DNA, the CDR3 is TGTGCCAGCCTAATCAGGAGGTGGTACGAGCAGTACTTC. Its translation is CASLIRRWYEQYF.

The V gene is TRBV28, the J gene TRBJ2-7, with 12 bases lining up with TRBD1. V shed 4 bases and J 4 bases; nucleotides not matched to a gene: 2. Germline lookup yields CDR1 MDHEN and CDR2 SYDVKM. CDR3 length: 14 amino acids. For the CDR3, the DNA is TGTGCCAGCAGTTCGGGACAGGGGGCTTACGAGCAGTACTTC. Protein product: CASSSGQGAYEQYF.

The chain couples TRBV10-3 to TRBJ1-5, with 9 bases aligning to TRBD1. The CDR3 contains 16 residues. Trimming took 2 bases from V and 10 from J; bases not matched to a gene: 12. Germline CDR1 ENHRY, CDR2 SYGVKD. The CDR3 protein is CAISEGLGQGHSPQHF. Here the CDR3 DNA reads TGTGCCATCAGTGAGGGGCTGGGACAGGGCCATAGTCCCCAGCATTTT.

The genes are TRBV10-3 and TRBJ2-7, with D tentatively TRBD2 (6 bases). CDR3 length: 14 residues. The germline V gene encodes CDR1 ENHRY and CDR2 SYGVKD. Trimming took 2 bases from V and 5 from J, leaving 13 bases between them. The CDR3 spells CAISEGEVMNEQYF. The CDR3 DNA reads TGTGCCATCAGTGAGGGGGAGGTGATGAACGAGCAGTACTTC.